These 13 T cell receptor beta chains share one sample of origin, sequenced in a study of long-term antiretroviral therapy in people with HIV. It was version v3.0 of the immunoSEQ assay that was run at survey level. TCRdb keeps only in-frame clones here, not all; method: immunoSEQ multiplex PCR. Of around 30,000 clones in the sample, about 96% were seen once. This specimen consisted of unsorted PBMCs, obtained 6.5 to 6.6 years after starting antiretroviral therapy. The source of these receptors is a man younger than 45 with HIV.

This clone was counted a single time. The CDR3 spells CASSSGQESYEQYF. The CDR3 DNA sequence: TGTGCCAGCAGCTCCGGACAGGAAAGCTACGAGCAGTACTTC. This rearrangement joins TRBV5-6 to TRBJ2-7; TRBD1 agrees at 7 bases. Germline CDR1 is SGHDT and CDR2 is YYEEEE. V dropped 3 bases and J dropped 3; count of bases not matched to a gene: 6. The CDR3 extends over 14 amino acids.

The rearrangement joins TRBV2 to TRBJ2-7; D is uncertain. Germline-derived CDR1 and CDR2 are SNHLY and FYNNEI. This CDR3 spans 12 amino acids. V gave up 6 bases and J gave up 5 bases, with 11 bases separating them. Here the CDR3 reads CASRGHGDEQYF. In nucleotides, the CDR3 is TGTGCCAGCAGAGGGCATGGGGACGAGCAGTACTTC.

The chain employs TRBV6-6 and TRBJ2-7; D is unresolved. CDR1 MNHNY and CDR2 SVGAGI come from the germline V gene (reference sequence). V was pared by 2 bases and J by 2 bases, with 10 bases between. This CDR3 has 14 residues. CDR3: CASSYIRNPYEQYF. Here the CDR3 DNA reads TGTGCCAGCAGTTACATCCGTAATCCCTACGAGCAGTACTTC.

The CDR3 region is CASSPKLLSTGELFF. The CDR3 DNA follows: TGTGCCAGCAGCCCAAAATTATTAAGCACCGGGGAGCTGTTTTTT. This sequence joins TRBV7-9 and TRBJ2-2; D gene ambiguous. This CDR3 comprises 15 residues. Germline values: CDR1 SEHNR, CDR2 FQNEAQ (reference sequence). The V gene lost 5 bases and the J gene lost 4 bases, with 14 bases spanning the gap.

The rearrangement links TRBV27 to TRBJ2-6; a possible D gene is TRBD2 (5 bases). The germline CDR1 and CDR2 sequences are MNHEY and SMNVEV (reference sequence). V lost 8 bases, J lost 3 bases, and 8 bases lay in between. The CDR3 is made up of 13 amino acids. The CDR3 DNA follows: TGTGCCAGCGGGAGTGATGGGGCCAACGTCCTGACTTTC. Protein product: CASGSDGANVLTF. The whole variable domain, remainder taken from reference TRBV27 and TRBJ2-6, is EAQVTQNPRYLITVTGKKLTVTCSQNMNHEYMSWYRQDPGLGLRQIYYSMNVEVTDKGDVPEGYKVSRKEKRNFPLILESPSPNQTSLYFCASGSDGANVLTFGAGSRLTVL.

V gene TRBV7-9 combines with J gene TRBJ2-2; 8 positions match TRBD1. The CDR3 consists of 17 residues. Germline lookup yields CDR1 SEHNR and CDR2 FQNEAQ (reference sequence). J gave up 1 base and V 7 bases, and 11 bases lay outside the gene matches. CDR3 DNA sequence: TGTGCCAGCAACCTCCCCCCCGGGACAGGGAACACCGGGGAGCTGTTTTTT. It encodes CASNLPPGTGNTGELFF.

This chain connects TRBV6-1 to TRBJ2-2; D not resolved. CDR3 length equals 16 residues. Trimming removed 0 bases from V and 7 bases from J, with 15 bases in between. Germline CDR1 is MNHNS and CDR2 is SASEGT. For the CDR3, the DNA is TGTGCCAGCAGTGAAGCGTACCCAGGCCCTGGCGGGGAGCTGTTTTTT. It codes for CASSEAYPGPGGELFF.

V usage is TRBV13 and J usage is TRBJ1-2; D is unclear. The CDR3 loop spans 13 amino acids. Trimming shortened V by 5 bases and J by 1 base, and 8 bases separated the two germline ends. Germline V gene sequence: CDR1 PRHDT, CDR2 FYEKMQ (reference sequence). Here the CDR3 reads CASSPGLNYGYTF. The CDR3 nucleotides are TGTGCCAGCAGCCCGGGCCTTAACTATGGCTACACCTTC.

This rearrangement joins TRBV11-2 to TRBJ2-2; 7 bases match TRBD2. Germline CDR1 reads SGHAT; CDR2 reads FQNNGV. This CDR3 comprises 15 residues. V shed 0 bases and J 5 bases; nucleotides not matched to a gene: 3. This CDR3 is CASSLEVGGTGELFF. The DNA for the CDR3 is TGTGCCAGCAGCTTAGAGGTCGGGGGGACCGGGGAGCTGTTTTTT.

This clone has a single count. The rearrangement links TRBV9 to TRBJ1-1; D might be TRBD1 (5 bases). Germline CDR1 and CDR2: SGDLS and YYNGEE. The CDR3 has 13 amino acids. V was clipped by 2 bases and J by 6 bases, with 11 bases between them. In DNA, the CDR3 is TGTGCCAGCAGCGTCGGGGGAGGCCCTGAAGCTTTCTTT. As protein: CASSVGGGPEAFF.

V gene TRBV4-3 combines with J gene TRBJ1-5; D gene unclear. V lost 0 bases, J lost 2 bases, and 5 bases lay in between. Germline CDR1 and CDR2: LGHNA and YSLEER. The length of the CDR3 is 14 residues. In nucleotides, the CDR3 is TGCGCCAGCAGCCAAGACCGTGGCAATCAGCCCCAGCATTTT. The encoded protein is CASSQDRGNQPQHF.

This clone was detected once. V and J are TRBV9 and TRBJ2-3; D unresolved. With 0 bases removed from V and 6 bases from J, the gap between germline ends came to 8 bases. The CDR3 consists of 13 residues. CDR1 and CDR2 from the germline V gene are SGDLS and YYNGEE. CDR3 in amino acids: CASSVARWDTQYF. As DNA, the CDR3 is TGTGCCAGCAGCGTAGCAAGATGGGATACGCAGTATTTT.

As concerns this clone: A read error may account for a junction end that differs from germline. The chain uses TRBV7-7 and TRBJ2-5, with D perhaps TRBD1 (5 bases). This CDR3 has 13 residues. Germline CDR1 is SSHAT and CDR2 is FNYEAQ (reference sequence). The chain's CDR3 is CASSLGAQETQYF. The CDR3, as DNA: TGTGCTAGCAGCTTAGGGGCCCAAGAGACCCAGTACTTC.